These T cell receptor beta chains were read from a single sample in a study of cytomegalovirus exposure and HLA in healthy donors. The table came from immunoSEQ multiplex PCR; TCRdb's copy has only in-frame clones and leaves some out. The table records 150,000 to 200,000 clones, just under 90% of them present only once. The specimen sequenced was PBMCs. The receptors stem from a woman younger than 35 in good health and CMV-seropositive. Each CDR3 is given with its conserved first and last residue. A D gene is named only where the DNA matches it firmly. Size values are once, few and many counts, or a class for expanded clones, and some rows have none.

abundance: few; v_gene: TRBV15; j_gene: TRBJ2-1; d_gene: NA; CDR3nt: TGTGCCACCAGCAGGGGGAGCGGCTACAATGAGCAGTTCTTC; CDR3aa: CATSRGSGYNEQFF
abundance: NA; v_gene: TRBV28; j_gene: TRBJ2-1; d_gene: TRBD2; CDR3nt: TGTGCCAGCCAACTAGCGGGGGGGTACAATGAGCAGTTCTTC; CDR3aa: CASQLAGGYNEQFF
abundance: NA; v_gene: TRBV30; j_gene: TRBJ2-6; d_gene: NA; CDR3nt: TGTGCCTGGCACAGGGCCCTCTCTGGGGCCAACGTCCTGACTTTC; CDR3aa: CAWHRALSGANVLTF
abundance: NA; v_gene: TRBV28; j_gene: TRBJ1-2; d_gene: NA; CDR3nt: TGTGCCAGCAGTTTTGCGGGTCGCGGCGAGGGTACCTTC; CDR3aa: CASSFAGRGEGTF
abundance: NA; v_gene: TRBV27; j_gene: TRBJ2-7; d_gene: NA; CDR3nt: TGTGCCAGCAGTCCTCGGACAATCCTCTCCTACGAGCAGTACTTC; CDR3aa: CASSPRTILSYEQYF
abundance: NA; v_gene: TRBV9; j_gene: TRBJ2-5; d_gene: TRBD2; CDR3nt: TGTGCCAGCAGCGCGCCTAGCGGGAGTCAGACCCAGTACTTC; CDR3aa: CASSAPSGSQTQYF
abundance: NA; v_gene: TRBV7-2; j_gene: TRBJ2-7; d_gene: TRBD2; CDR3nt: TGTGCCAGCAGGGGACTAGCCTACGAGCAGTACTTC; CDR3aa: CASRGLAYEQYF
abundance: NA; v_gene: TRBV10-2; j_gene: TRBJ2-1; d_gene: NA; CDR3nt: TGCGCCAGCAGTGAGCGGGCAGGGAATTTGTACAATGAGCAGTTCTTC; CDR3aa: CASSERAGNLYNEQFF
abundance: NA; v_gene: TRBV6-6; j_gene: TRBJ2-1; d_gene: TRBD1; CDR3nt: TGTGCCAGCAGCAAACCGGGACAGGGGGTGAATGAGCAGTTCTTC; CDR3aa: CASSKPGQGVNEQFF
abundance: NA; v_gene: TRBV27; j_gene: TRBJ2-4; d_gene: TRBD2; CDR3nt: TGTGCCAGCGGGCCCCTCGGACTAGCGGGACCTCTTACCAAAAACATTCAGTACTTC; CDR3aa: CASGPLGLAGPLTKNIQYF
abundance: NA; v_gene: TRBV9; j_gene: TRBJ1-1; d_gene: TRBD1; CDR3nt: TGTGCCAGCAGCGTAGGACAGGGGAACACTGAAGCTTTCTTT; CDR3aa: CASSVGQGNTEAFF
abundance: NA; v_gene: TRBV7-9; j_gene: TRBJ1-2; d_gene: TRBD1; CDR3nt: TGTGCCAGCGGACAGGGCCCTGGCTACACCTTC; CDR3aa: CASGQGPGYTF
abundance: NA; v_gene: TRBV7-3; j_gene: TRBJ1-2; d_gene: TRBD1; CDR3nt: TGTGCCAGCAGCCCGGGACAGCTCTATGGCTACACCTTC; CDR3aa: CASSPGQLYGYTF
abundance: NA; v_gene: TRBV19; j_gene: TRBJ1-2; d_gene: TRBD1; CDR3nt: TGTGCCAGTAGGCCCGACAGGGACCGCCGCTATGGCTACACCTTC; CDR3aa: CASRPDRDRRYGYTF
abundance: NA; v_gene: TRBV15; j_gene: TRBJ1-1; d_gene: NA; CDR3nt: TGTGCCACCAGCACAGATATGAACACTGAAGCTTTCTTT; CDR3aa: CATSTDMNTEAFF
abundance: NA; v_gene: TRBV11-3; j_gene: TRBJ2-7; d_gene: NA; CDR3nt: TGTGCCAGCAGCCCTCTTTCAAGGAGGTCCTACGAGCAGTACTTC; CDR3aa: CASSPLSRRSYEQYF
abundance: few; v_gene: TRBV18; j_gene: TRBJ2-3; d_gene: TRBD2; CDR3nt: TGTGCCAGCTCACCAGAGCAGCGGGATCGCTCAGATACGCAGTATTTT; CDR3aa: CASSPEQRDRSDTQYF
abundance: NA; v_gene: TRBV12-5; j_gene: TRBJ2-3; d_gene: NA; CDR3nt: TGTGCTAGTTCACCGGGAGACACAGATACGCAGTATTTT; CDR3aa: CASSPGDTDTQYF
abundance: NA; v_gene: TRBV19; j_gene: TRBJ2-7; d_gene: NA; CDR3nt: TGTGCCAGTAGTATCTCCGGGGGTAGAACCTACGAGCAGTACTTC; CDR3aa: CASSISGGRTYEQYF
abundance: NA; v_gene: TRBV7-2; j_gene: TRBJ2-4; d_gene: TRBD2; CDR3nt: TGTGCCAGCAGCCCCCCCCAAGCGGGAGCCGGAAACATTCAGTACTTC; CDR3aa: CASSPPQAGAGNIQYF
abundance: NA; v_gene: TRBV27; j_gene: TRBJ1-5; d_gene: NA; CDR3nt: TGTGCCAGCAGTTTATCGACGGCCCGGGGGCCCCAGCATTTT; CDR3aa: CASSLSTARGPQHF
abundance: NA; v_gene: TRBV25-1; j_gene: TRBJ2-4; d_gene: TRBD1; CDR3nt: TGTGCCAGCGCGGTGCAGGGGGAAAACATTCAGTACTTC; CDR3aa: CASAVQGENIQYF
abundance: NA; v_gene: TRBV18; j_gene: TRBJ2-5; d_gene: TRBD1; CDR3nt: TGTGCCAGCTCAACGGACAGGGTTGAGACCCAGTACTTC; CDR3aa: CASSTDRVETQYF
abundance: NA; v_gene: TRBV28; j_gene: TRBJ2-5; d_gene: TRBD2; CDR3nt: TGTGCCAGCAGTTTGACTAGCGGGAGGGCCCAGTACTTC; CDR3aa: CASSLTSGRAQYF
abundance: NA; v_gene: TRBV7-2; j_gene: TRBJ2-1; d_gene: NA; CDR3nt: TGTGCCAGCAGCTTAAATTCCCAGAGGGATGAGCAGTTCTTC; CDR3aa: CASSLNSQRDEQFF
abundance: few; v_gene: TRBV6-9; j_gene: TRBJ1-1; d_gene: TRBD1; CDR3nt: TGTGCCAGCAGTTACCGCTACGGATGGACAGGGGCGCGGAACACTGAAGCTTTCTTT; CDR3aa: CASSYRYGWTGARNTEAFF
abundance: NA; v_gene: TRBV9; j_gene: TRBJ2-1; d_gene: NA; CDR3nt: TGTGCCAGCAGCGCCCAACTAGCTAGCAATGAGCAGTTCTTC; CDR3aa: CASSAQLASNEQFF
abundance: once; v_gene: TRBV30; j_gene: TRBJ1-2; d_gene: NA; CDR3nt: TGTGCCTGGAGTGTATCAACTGGGCTCGGCTACACCTTC; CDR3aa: CAWSVSTGLGYTF
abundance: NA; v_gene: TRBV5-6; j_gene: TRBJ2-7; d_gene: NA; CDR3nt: TGTGCCAGCAGCCACGACAGCTCCTACGAGCAGTACTTC; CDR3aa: CASSHDSSYEQYF
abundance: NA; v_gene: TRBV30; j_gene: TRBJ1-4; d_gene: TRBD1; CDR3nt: TGTGCGGGAGACCCAGGGGGTGTTAATGAAAAACTGTTTTTT; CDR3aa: CAGDPGGVNEKLFF
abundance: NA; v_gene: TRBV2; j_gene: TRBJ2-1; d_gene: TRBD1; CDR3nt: TGTGCCAGCAGAGTCGACAGGGCTGGCGAGCAGTTCTTC; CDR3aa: CASRVDRAGEQFF
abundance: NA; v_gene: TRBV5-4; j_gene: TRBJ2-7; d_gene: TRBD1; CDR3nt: TGTGCCAGCAGCACCCGGACAGGGGAAGACGAGCAGTACTTC; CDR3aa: CASSTRTGEDEQYF
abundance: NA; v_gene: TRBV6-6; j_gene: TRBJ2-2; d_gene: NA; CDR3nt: TGTGCCAGCAGGAGGGATGCCGGGGAGCTGTTTTTT; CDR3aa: CASRRDAGELFF
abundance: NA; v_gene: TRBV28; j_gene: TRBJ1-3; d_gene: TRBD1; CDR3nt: TGTGCCAGCAGTTTGACAGGGAGGTTTACCACCATATATTTT; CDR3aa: CASSLTGRFTTIYF
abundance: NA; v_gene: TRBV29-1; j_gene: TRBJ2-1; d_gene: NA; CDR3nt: TGCAGCACCCAAAGCGGGTGGTCTTACAATGAGCAGTTCTTC; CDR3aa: CSTQSGWSYNEQFF
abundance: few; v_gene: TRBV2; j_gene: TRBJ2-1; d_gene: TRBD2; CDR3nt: TGTGCCAGCAGTATTAGGACTAGCGGTTCCTACAATGAGCAGTTCTTC; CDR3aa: CASSIRTSGSYNEQFF
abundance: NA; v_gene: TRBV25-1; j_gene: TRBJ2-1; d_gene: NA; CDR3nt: TGTGCCAGCAGTAAGTCAGGGGAAGGCGTCTACAATGAGCAGTTCTTC; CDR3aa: CASSKSGEGVYNEQFF
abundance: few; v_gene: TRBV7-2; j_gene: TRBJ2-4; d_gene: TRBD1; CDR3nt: TGTGCCAGCAGCCCCCAGACAGGGGCGAACATTCAGTACTTC; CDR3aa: CASSPQTGANIQYF
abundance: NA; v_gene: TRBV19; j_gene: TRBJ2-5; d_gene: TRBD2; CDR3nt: TGTGCCAGTAGTATAGTGTGGCTAGCGGGAGGCCCGAGCGGAGAGACCCAGTACTTC; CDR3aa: CASSIVWLAGGPSGETQYF
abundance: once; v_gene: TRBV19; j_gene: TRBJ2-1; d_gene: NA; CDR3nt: TGTGCCAGTAGAACCTCATTAGGGGGGGCAAATGAGCAGTTCTTC; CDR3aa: CASRTSLGGANEQFF
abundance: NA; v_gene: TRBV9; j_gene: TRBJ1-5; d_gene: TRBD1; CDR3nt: TGTGCCAGCAGTTCGACAGGGGGCGGCCAGCCCCAGCATTTT; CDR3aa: CASSSTGGGQPQHF
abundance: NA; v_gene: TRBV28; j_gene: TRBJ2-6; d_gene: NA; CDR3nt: TGTGCCAGCTACGCGGAGTCTGGGGCCAACGTCCTGACTTTC; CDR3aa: CASYAESGANVLTF
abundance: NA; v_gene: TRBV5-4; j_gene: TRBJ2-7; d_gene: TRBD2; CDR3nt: TGTGCCAGCAGCTTGGAGGGACTAGCGGGAGCCGAGCAGTACTTC; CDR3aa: CASSLEGLAGAEQYF
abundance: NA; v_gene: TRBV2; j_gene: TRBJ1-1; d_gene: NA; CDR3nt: TGTGCCAGCAGTGGAACCGTGACAGGGAACACTGAAGCTTTCTTT; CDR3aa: CASSGTVTGNTEAFF
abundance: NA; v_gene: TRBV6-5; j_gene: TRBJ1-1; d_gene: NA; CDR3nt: TGTGCCAGCACCCTAACGGGGGTCGGGAACACTGAAGCTTTCTTT; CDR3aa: CASTLTGVGNTEAFF